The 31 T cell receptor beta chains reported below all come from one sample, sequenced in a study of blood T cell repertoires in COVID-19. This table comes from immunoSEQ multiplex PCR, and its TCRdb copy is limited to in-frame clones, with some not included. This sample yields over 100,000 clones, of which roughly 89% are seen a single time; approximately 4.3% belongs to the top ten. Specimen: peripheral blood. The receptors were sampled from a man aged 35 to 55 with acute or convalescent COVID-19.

The CDR3 region is CASSRQTGFVNYEQYF. In DNA form, the CDR3 reads TGTGCCAGCAGCCGGCAGACAGGGTTTGTTAACTACGAGCAGTACTTC. The J gene is TRBJ2-7, the V gene TRBV11-2, with 7 bases lining up with TRBD1. Germline CDR1 reads SGHAT; CDR2 reads FQNNGV. The V gene end was trimmed by 5 bases and the J gene end by 3 bases; junction bases not matched to a gene: 13. The CDR3 covers 16 residues.

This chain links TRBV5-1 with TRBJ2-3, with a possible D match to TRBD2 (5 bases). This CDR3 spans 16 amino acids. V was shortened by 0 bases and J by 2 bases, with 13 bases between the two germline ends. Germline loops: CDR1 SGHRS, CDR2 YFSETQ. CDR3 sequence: CASSLALREDTDTQYF. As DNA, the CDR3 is TGCGCCAGCAGCTTGGCCTTGAGGGAAGACACAGATACGCAGTATTTT.

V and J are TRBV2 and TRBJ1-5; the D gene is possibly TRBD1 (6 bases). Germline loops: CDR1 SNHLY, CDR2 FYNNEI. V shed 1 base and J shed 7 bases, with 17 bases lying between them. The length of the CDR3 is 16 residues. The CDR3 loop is CASSEGPGGPSQPQHF. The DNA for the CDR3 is TGTGCCAGCAGTGAAGGGCCCGGGGGGCCCAGCCAGCCCCAGCATTTT.

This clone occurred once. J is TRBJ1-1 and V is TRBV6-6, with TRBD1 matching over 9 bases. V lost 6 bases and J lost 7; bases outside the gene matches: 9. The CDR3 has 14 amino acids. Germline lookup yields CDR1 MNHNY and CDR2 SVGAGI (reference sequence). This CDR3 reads CASSRGQGFHEAFF. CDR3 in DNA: TGTGCCAGCAGCCGGGGACAGGGCTTTCATGAAGCTTTCTTT.

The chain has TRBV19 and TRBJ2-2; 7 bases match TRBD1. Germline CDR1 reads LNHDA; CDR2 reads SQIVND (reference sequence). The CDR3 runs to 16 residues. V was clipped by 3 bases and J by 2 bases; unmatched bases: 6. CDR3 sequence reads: CASSILGQPNTGELFF. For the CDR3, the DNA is TGTGCCAGTAGTATCCTGGGACAGCCAAACACCGGGGAGCTGTTTTTT.

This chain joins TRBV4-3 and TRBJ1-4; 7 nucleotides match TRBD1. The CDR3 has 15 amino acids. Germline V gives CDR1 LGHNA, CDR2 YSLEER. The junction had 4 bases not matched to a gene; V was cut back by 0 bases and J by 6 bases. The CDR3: CASSQDNRGDEKLFF. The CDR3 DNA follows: TGCGCCAGCAGCCAAGATAACAGGGGTGATGAAAAACTGTTTTTT.

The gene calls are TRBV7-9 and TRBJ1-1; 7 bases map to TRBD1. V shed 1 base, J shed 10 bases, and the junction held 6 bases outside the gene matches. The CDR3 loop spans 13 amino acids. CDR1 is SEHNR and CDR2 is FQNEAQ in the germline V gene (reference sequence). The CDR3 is CASSLDTGAGAFF. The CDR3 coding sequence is TGTGCCAGCAGCTTAGATACAGGGGCTGGAGCTTTCTTT.

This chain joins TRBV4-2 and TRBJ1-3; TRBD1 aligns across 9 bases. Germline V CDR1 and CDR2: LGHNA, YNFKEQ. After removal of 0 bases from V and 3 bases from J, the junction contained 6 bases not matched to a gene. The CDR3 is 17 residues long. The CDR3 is CASSQDKQGASGNTIYF. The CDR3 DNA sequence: TGTGCCAGCAGCCAAGACAAACAGGGGGCTAGTGGAAACACCATATATTTT.

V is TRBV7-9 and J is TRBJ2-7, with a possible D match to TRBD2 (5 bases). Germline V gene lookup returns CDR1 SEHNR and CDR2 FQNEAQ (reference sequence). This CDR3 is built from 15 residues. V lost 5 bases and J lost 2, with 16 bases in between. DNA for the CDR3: TGTGCCAGCAGCCCACCGGGTGAGGGAGCCTACGAGCAGTACTTC. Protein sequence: CASSPPGEGAYEQYF.

CDR3 in amino acids: CASSRQTGGSGNTIYF. The CDR3 bases are TGTGCCAGCAGTCGACAGACAGGGGGCTCTGGAAACACCATATATTTT. V and J are TRBV6-6 and TRBJ1-3; 9 nucleotides agree with TRBD1. The CDR3 sequence is 16 residues long. CDR1 is MNHNY, CDR2 SVGAGI, per germline (reference sequence). The trim removed 5 bases at V and 0 bases at J, leaving 5 bases unmatched.

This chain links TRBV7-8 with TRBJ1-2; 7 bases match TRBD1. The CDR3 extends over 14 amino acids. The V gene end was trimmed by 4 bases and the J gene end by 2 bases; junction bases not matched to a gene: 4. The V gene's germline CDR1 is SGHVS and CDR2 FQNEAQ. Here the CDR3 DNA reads TGTGCCAGCAGCTCGGGACAGCAGAACTATGGCTACACCTTC. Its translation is CASSSGQQNYGYTF.

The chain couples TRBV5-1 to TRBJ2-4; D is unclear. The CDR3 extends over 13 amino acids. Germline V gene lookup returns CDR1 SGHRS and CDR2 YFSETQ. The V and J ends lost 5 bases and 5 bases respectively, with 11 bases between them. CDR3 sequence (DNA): TGCGCCAGCAGGGTCCTAGAAGAAAACATTCAGTACTTC. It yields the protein CASRVLEENIQYF.

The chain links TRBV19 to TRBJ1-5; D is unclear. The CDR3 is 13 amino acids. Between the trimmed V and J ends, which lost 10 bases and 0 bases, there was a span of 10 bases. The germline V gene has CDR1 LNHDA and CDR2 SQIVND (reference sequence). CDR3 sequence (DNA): TGTGCCACCCAACAGACTAGCAATCAGCCCCAGCATTTT. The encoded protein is CATQQTSNQPQHF.

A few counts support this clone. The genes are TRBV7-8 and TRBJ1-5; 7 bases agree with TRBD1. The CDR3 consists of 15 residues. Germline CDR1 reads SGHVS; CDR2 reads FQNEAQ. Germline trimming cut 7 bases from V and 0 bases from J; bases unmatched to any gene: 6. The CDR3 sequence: CASNQGGGSNQPQHF. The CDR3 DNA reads TGTGCCAGCAATCAGGGGGGCGGTAGCAATCAGCCCCAGCATTTT.

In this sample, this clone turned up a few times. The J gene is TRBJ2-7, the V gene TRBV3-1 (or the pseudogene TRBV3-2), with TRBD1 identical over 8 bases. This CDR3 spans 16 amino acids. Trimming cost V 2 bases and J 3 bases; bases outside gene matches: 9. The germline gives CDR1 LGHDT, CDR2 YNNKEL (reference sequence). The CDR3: CASSQPRTGKNYEQYF. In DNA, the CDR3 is TGTGCCAGCAGCCAACCAAGGACAGGGAAAAACTACGAGCAGTACTTC.

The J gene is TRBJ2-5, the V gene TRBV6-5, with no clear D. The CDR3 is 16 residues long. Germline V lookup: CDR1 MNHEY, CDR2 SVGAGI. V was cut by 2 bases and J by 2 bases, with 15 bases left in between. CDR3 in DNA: TGTGCCAGCAGTTACATGAGCCCTAAAAATCAAGAGACCCAGTACTTC. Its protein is CASSYMSPKNQETQYF.

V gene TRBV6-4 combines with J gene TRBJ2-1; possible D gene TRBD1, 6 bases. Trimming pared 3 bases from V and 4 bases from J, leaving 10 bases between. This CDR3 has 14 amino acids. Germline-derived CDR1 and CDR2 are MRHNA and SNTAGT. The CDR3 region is CASSEGASYNEQFF. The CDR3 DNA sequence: TGTGCCAGCAGTGAGGGGGCGTCGTACAATGAGCAGTTCTTC.

The CDR3 nucleotides read TGTGCCAGCAGCCAAGATTTCGGGGATGGTAACTATGGCTACACCTTC. It yields the protein CASSQDFGDGNYGYTF. This chain links TRBV3-1 (or the pseudogene TRBV3-2) with TRBJ1-2, with D hard to call. This CDR3 comprises 16 residues. Trimming removed 0 bases from V and 1 base from J, with 12 bases in between. Per the germline V gene, CDR1 is LGHDT and CDR2 is YNNKEL (reference sequence).

The CDR3 protein is CASSFIEGSGYGYTF. In DNA form, the CDR3 reads TGCGCCAGCAGCTTTATTGAGGGTTCGGGCTATGGCTACACCTTC. This rearrangement joins TRBV5-1 to TRBJ1-2; D remains unclear. This CDR3 has 15 amino acids. Germline CDR1 reads SGHRS; CDR2 reads YFSETQ. Trimming stripped 2 bases from V and 4 bases from J, with 15 bases between. Full variable domain (missing parts from reference TRBV5-1 and TRBJ1-2): KAGVTQTPRYLIKTRGQQVTLSCSPISGHRSVSWYQQTPGQGLQFLFEYFSETQRNKGNFPGRFSGRQFSNSRSEMNVSTLELGDSALYLCASSFIEGSGYGYTFGSGTRLTVV.

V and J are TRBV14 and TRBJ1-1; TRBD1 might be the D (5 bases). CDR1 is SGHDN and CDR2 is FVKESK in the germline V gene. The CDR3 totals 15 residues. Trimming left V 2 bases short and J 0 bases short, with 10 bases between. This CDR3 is CASSQIPGLNTEAFF. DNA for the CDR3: TGTGCCAGCAGCCAAATTCCAGGGCTGAACACTGAAGCTTTCTTT.

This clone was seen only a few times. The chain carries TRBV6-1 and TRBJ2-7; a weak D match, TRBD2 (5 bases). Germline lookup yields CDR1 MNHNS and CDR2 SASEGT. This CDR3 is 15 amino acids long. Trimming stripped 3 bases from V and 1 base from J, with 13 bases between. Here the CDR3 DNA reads TGTGCCAGCAGTGATCGGCGGAGGACTTCCTACGAGCAGTACTTC. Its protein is CASSDRRRTSYEQYF.

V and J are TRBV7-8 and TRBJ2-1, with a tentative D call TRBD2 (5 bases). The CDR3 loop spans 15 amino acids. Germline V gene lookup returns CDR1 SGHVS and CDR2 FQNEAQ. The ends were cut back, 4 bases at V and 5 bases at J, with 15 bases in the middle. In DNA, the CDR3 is TGTGCCAGCAGCTCCCTATGGACTGGCAACAATGAGCAGTTCTTC. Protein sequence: CASSSLWTGNNEQFF.

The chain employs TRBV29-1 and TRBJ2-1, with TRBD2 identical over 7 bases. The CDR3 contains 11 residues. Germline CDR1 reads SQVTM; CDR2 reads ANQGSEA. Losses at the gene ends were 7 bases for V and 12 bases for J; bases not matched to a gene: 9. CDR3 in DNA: TGCAGCGGGGAGCTCGGGGGGAGGCAGTTCTTC. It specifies CSGELGGRQFF.

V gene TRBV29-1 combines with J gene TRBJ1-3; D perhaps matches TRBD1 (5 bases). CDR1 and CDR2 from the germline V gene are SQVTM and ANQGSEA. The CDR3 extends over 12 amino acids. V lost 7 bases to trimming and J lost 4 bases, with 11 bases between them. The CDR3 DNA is TGCAGCGGGGGGTATGTCGGAAACACCATATATTTT. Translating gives CSGGYVGNTIYF.

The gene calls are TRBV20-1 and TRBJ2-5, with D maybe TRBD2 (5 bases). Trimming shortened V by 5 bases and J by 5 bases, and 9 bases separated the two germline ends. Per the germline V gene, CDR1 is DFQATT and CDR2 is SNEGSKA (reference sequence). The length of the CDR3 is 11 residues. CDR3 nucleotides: TGCAGTGCTCAGTGGGAGGAGACCCAGTACTTC. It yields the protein CSAQWEETQYF.

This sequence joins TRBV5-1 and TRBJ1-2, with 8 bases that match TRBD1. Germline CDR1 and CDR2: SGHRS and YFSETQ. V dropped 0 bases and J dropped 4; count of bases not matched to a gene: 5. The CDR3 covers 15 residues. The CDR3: CASSLAPQGVYGYTF. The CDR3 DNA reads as TGCGCCAGCAGCTTGGCCCCACAGGGGGTCTATGGCTACACCTTC.

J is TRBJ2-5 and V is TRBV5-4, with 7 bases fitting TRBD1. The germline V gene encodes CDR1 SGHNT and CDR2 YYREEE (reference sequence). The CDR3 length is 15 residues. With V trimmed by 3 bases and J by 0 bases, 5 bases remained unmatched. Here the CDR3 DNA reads TGTGCCAGCAGCTCGACAGGGATCAACCAAGAGACCCAGTACTTC. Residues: CASSSTGINQETQYF.

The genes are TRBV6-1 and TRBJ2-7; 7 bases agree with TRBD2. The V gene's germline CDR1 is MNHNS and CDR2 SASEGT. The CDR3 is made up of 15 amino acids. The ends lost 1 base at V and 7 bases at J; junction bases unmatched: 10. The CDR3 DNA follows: TGTGCCAGCAGTGAAGGGGGAGCTGGACTAGAGGAGCAGTACTTC. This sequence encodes CASSEGGAGLEEQYF.

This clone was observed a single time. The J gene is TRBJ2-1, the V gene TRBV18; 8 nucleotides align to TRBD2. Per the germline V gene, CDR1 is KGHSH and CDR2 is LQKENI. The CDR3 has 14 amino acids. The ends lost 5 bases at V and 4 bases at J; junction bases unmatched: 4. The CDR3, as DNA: TGTGCCAGCTCAAGTAGCGGGGAATACAATGAGCAGTTCTTC. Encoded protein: CASSSSGEYNEQFF.

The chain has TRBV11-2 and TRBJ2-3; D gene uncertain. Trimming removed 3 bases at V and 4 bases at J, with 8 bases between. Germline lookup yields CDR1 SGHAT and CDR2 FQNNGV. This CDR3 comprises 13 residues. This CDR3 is CASSLGTSDTQYF. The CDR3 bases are TGTGCCAGCAGCTTGGGCACATCAGATACGCAGTATTTT.

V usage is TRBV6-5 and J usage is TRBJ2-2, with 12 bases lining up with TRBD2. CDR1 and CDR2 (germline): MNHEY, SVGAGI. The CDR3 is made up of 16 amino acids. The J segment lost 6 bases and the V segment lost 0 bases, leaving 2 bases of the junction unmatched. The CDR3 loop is CASSYSTSGSPGELFF. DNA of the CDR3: TGTGCCAGCAGTTACTCGACTAGCGGGAGTCCCGGGGAGCTGTTTTTT.